These 13 T cell receptor beta chains originate from one sample sequenced in a study of shared clonotypes between healthy human individuals. In the naive CD8 group, cells lacked CD45RO and were positively selected for CCR7, so terminally differentiated effector memory CD45RA+ cells were left out. Method: immunoSEQ multiplex PCR; TCRdb's copy keeps in-frame clones and lacks some. There are roughly 1,800,000 clones in the sample; about 95% occur only once, and 0.9% to 1.5% lies in the top ten. The sequencing input was naive CD8+ T cells sorted from blood. These receptors all stem from a man aged 18 to 30 in good health.

This clone occurred once. The chain joins TRBV27 to TRBJ2-5, with D possibly being TRBD2 (5 bases). The germline gives CDR1 MNHEY, CDR2 SMNVEV (reference sequence). This CDR3 is built from 17 residues. Trimming cost V 5 bases and J 1 base, with 20 bases left between them. The CDR3 bases are TGTGCCAGCAGTACCGGGGTGCAGGCGCCTTTCCAAGAGACCCAGTACTTC. Residues: CASSTGVQAPFQETQYF.

A few counts support this clone. V and J are TRBV10-1 and TRBJ1-6; D not certain. The germline V and J ends were trimmed by 8 bases and 8 bases, with 10 bases remaining between them. CDR1 and CDR2 (germline): WNHNN, SYGVQD (reference sequence). This CDR3 region has 12 residues. The CDR3 loop is CASPKRDSPLHF. The CDR3 nucleotides are TGCGCCAGCCCCAAAAGGGATTCACCCCTCCACTTT.

This chain links TRBV9 with TRBJ1-4; possibly TRBD1 for D (5 bases). Germline V gene lookup returns CDR1 SGDLS and CDR2 YYNGEE. The CDR3 loop spans 15 amino acids. Trimming cost V 0 bases and J 3 bases, with 9 bases left between them. The CDR3 DNA reads as TGTGCCAGCAGCGTAGGAGGGGCTCCTAATGAAAAACTGTTTTTT. It specifies CASSVGGAPNEKLFF.

J is TRBJ1-1 and V is TRBV5-5; D unclear. The V gene's germline CDR1 is SGHKS and CDR2 YYEKEE (reference sequence). The CDR3 covers 12 residues. V shed 1 base and J shed 7 bases, with 8 bases lying between them. CDR3 sequence: CASSLTGYEAFF. In DNA form, the CDR3 reads TGTGCCAGCAGCTTGACGGGGTATGAAGCTTTCTTT.

V and J are TRBV28 and TRBJ2-4; no definite D call. The V and J ends lost 8 bases and 9 bases respectively, with 17 bases between them. The CDR3 is 13 residues long. In germline, CDR1 is MDHEN, CDR2 SYDVKM. The CDR3 is CASADGASSIQYF. The DNA of the CDR3 is TGTGCCAGCGCAGACGGTGCCTCTTCCATTCAGTACTTC.

On this clone itself: Other DNA sequences of this sample code for an identical CDR3. The rearrangement uses TRBV9 and TRBJ2-7, with D unclear. CDR1 and CDR2 (germline): SGDLS, YYNGEE. V was shortened by 0 bases and J by 5 bases, with 9 bases between the two germline ends. The CDR3 length is 13 residues. CDR3 protein: CASSVGVADEQYF. In DNA, the CDR3 is TGTGCCAGCAGCGTAGGAGTCGCGGACGAGCAGTACTTC. The entire variable domain, with the rest obtained from reference TRBV9 and TRBJ2-7, is as follows: DSGVTQTPKHLITATGQRVTLRCSPRSGDLSVYWYQQSLDQGLQFLIQYYNGEERAKGNILERFSAQQFPDLHSELNLSSLELGDSALYFCASSVGVADEQYFGPGTRLTVT.

The genes are TRBV10-3 and TRBJ2-2; a weak D match, TRBD1 (5 bases). Germline V lookup: CDR1 ENHRY, CDR2 SYGVKD. The CDR3 consists of 16 residues. V lost 10 bases and J lost 4, with 22 bases in between. CDR3 sequence: CATLGQGSISTGELFF. The CDR3 bases are TGTGCCACCCTGGGGCAGGGAAGCATATCCACCGGGGAGCTGTTTTTT.

The J gene is TRBJ1-2, the V gene TRBV4-1; 8 bases match TRBD1. CDR1 is MGHRA and CDR2 is YSYEKL in the germline V gene. V lost 4 bases, J lost 3 bases, and 4 bases stayed unmatched. This CDR3 region has 14 residues. The CDR3, as DNA: TGCGCCAGCAGCCTTGACAGGGGCGACTATGGCTACACCTTC. Protein product: CASSLDRGDYGYTF.

This clone was seen just once. The chain carries TRBV11-2 and TRBJ2-5, with TRBD1 identical over 8 bases. The ends lost 1 base at V and 4 bases at J; junction bases unmatched: 11. The CDR3 runs to 17 residues. Germline CDR1 SGHAT, CDR2 FQNNGV. CDR3 nucleotide sequence: TGTGCCAGCAGCTTAGGCCGGACAGGGTTGGAACTAGAGACCCAGTACTTC. Its protein is CASSLGRTGLELETQYF.

The CDR3: CASSFVSSLSNYGYTF. In DNA, the CDR3 is TGTGCCAGCAGCTTTGTATCGAGCCTTTCTAACTATGGCTACACCTTC. The chain is built from TRBV13 and TRBJ1-2; D not resolved. The CDR3 totals 16 residues. V gave up 3 bases and J gave up 0 bases, with 14 bases separating them. The germline gives CDR1 PRHDT, CDR2 FYEKMQ (reference sequence).

The genes are TRBV7-9 and TRBJ2-7, with 7 bases fitting TRBD1. The V and J ends lost 5 bases and 3 bases, in that order; junction bases with no gene match: 7. CDR1 is SEHNR and CDR2 is FQNEAQ in the germline V gene (reference sequence). CDR3 length: 14 residues. CDR3 region: CASSPRDSYYEQYF. The CDR3 bases are TGTGCCAGCAGCCCCAGGGACAGCTACTACGAGCAGTACTTC.

V is TRBV15 and J is TRBJ2-5, with no clear D. The germline V gene has CDR1 LNHNV and CDR2 YYDKDF (reference sequence). The CDR3 contains 14 residues. V was cut by 1 base and J by 3 bases, with 9 bases left in between. The CDR3 region is CATSRGPPEETQYF. The CDR3 nucleotides are TGTGCCACCAGCAGAGGTCCCCCGGAAGAGACCCAGTACTTC.

This clone was observed a single time. The chain is built from TRBV7-9 and TRBJ2-7, with D uncertain. The V end was cut by 4 bases, the J end by 2 bases, with 15 bases between. This CDR3 has 15 amino acids. From germline, CDR1 is SEHNR and CDR2 FQNEAQ (reference sequence). As DNA, the CDR3 is TGTGCCAGCAGCTCCCCTATAAGTCAGGCCTACGAGCAGTACTTC. Residues: CASSSPISQAYEQYF.